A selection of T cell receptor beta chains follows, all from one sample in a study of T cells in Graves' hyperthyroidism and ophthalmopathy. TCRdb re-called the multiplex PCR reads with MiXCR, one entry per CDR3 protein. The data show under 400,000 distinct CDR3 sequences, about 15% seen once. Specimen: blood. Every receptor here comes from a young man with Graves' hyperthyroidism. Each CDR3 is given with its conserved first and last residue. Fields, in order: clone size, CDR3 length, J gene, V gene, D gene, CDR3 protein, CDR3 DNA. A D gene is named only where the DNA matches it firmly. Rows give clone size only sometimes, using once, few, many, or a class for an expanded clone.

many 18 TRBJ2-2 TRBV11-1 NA CASSPTFPPTGGTGELFF TGTGCCAGCAGCCCCACTTTCCCTCCAACAGGTGGCACCGGGGAGCTGTTTTTT
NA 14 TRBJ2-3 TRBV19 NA CASSTGDRTDTQYF TGTGCCAGTAGTACAGGGGACCGCACAGATACGCAGTATTTT
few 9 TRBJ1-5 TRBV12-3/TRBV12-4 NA CARRRPQHF TGTGCGAGAAGGCGGCCCCAGCATTTT
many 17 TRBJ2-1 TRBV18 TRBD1 CASSPVTFTGGHNEQFF TGTGCCAGCTCACCAGTGACCTTCACAGGGGGGCACAATGAGCAGTTCTTC
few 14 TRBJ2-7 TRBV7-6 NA CASSLSQLLQEQYF TGTGCCAGCAGCTTAAGTCAGCTCCTTCAGGAGCAGTACTTC
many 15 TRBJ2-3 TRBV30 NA CAWADPGVSPDTQYF TGTGCCTGGGCCGACCCAGGGGTGAGTCCGGATACGCAGTATTTT
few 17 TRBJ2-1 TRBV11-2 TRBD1 CASSLDLGDRVYNEQFF TGTGCCAGCAGCTTAGATCTCGGGGACAGGGTTTACAATGAGCAGTTCTTC
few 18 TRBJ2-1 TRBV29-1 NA CSVEGYIGQTSSYNEQFF TGCAGCGTTGAGGGTTATATCGGACAGACGAGCTCCTACAATGAGCAGTTCTTC
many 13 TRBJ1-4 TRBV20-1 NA CSATRGSNEKLFF TGCAGTGCTACCAGGGGATCCAATGAAAAACTGTTTTTT
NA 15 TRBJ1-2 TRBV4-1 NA CASSPLQRADCGYTF TGCGCCAGCAGCCCACTTCAGAGGGCAGACTGTGGCTACACCTTC
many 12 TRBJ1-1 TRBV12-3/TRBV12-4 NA CASSLSISRAFF TGTGCCAGCAGTTTAAGTATCAGTAGGGCTTTCTTT
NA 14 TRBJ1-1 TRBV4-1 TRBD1 CASSQLTGTTEAFF TGCGCCAGCAGCCAGCTGACAGGGACCACTGAAGCTTTCTTT
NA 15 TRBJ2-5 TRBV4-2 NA CASSRTWEGGETQYF TGTGCCAGCAGCCGAACTTGGGAGGGGGGGGAGACCCAGTACTTC
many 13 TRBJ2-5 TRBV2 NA CASSVGRQETQYF TGTGCCAGCAGTGTCGGCAGACAAGAGACCCAGTACTTC
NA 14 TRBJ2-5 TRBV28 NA CASRSVRERETQYF TGTGCCAGCAGGTCGGTTCGGGAAAGGGAGACCCAGTACTTC
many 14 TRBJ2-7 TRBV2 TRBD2 CANREDRSSYEQYF TGTGCCAACCGGGAGGACCGAAGCTCCTACGAGCAGTACTTC
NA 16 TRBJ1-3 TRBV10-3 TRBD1 CAISDPGTGSGNTIYF TGTGCCATCAGTGATCCCGGGACAGGGTCTGGAAACACCATATATTTT
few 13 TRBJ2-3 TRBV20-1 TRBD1 CSASYRGTDTQYF TGCAGTGCTAGCTACAGGGGAACAGATACGCAGTATTTT
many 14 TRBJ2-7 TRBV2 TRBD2 CASTRSGRDHEQYF TGTGCCAGCACACGGAGCGGGAGGGACCACGAGCAGTACTTC
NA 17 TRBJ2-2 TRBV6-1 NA CASRGEHWGPRTGELFF TGTGCCAGCAGGGGAGAGCACTGGGGGCCTCGCACCGGGGAGCTGTTTTTT
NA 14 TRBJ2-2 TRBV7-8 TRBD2 CASRLAGNTGELFF TGTGCCAGCAGACTAGCGGGGAACACCGGGGAGCTGTTTTTT
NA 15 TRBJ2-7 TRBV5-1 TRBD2 CANSLVLAGGYEQYF TGCGCCAACAGCTTGGTTCTAGCGGGAGGTTACGAGCAGTACTTC
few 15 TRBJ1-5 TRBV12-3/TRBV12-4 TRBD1 CASSPRTGGNQPQHF TGTGCCAGCAGTCCCCGGACAGGGGGAAATCAGCCCCAGCATTTT
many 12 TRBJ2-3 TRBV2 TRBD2 CASMRGADTQYF TGTGCCAGCATGCGGGGGGCAGATACGCAGTATTTT
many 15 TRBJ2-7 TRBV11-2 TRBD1 CASSLEGTASYEQYF TGTGCCAGCAGCTTAGAAGGGACAGCGTCCTACGAGCAGTACTTC
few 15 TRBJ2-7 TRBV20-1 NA CSARDGGSPRGEQYF TGCAGTGCTAGAGATGGGGGCAGCCCCCGCGGGGAGCAGTACTTC
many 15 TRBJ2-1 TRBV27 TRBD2 CASSPLAGGGNEQFF TGTGCCAGCAGTCCGCTGGCGGGAGGGGGCAATGAGCAGTTCTTC
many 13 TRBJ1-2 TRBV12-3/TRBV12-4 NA CASGQPLGYGYTF TGTGCCAGTGGACAGCCGCTGGGGTATGGCTACACCTTC
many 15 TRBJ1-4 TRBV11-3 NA CASSPGGGVSEKLFF TGTGCCAGCAGTCCAGGCGGGGGAGTGAGTGAAAAACTGTTTTTT
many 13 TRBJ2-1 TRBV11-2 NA CASSPPPGFEQFF TGTGCCAGCAGCCCCCCCCCAGGGTTTGAGCAGTTCTTC
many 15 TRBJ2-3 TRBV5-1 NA CASSLGGDVTDTQYF TGCGCCAGCAGCTTGGGAGGGGACGTAACAGATACGCAGTATTTT